This paragraph covers one T cell receptor (beta chain) sequence. What it binds is unknown. The entry originates in a study of shared clonotypes between healthy human individuals. Study at large: Per donor, three plates held CD4 naive cells, three held CD4 memory, two held CD8 naive and one held CD8 memory. Points from the study as a whole: Non-shared clonotypes had lower generation probabilities than clonotypes shared by all four sorted-subset donors.

CDR3 size: 19 residues. Losses at the gene ends were 0 bases for V and 7 bases for J; bases not matched to a gene: 12. Germline CDR1 SGDLS, CDR2 YYNGEE. CD8 cells classed as naive were CD45RO-negative and positively selected for CCR7, excluding terminally differentiated effector memory CD45RA+ cells. Using immunoSEQ multiplex PCR, the repertoire was profiled, and TCRdb retains in-frame clones only, with some absent. The sample has approximately 2,200,000 clones, about 93% seen once. The sequencing input was naive CD8+ T cells from PBMCs. This chain connects TRBV9 to TRBJ2-1; 14 bases agree with TRBD2. The sequence was obtained from a man in his late teens or twenties in good health. Some clones in this sample may be carry-over from other donors' samples. For the CDR3, the DNA is TGTGCCAGCAGCGTAGTGGGACTAGCGGGAGCCGGAGTGGGGAATGAGCAGTTCTTC. Its translation: CASSVVGLAGAGVGNEQFF.